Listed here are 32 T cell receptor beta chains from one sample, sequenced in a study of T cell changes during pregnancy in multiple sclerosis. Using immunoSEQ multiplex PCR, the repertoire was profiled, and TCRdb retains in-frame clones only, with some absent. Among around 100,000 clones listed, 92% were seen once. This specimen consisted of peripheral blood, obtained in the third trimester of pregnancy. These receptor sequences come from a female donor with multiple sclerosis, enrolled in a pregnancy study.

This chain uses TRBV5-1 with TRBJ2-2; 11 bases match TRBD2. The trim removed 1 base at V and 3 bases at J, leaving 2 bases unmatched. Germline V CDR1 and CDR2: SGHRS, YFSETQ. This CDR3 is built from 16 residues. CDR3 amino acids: CASSLIAGGYTGELFF. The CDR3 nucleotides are TGCGCCAGCAGCTTGATAGCGGGAGGGTACACCGGGGAGCTGTTTTTT.

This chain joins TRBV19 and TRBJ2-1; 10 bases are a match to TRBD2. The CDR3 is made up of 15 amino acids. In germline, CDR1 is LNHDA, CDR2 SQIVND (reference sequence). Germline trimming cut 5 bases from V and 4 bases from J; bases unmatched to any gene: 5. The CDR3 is CASSFLAGEYNEQFF. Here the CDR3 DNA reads TGTGCCAGTAGTTTTCTAGCGGGAGAGTACAATGAGCAGTTCTTC.

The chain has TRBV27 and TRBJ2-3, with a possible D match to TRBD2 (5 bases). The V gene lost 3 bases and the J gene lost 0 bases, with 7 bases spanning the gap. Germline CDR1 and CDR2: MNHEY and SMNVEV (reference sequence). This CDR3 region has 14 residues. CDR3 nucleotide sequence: TGTGCCAGCAGTTTCGGGGTTAGCACAGATACGCAGTATTTT. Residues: CASSFGVSTDTQYF.

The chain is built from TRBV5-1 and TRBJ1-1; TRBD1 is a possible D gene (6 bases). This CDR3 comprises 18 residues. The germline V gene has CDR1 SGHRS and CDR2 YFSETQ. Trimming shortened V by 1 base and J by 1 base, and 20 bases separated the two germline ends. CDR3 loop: CASSLYLQGDLRNTEAFF. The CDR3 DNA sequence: TGCGCCAGCAGCTTGTACCTACAGGGAGATCTAAGGAACACTGAAGCTTTCTTT.

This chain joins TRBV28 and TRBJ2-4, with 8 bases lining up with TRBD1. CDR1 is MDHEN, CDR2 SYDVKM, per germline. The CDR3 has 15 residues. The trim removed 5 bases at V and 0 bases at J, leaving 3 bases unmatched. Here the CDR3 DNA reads TGTGCCAGCAGTGGTACAGGGGGAGCCAAAAACATTCAGTACTTC. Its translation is CASSGTGGAKNIQYF.

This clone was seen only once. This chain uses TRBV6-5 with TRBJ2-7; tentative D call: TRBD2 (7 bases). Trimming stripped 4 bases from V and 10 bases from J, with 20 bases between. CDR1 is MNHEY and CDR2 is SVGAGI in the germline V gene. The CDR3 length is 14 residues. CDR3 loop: CASSSLGGAQLQYF. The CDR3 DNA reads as TGTGCCAGCAGTTCATTAGGGGGGGCTCAGTTACAGTACTTC.

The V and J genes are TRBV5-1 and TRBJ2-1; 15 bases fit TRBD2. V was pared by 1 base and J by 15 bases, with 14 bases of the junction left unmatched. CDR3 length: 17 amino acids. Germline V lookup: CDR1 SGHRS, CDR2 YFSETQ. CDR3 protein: CASSLSAGTSGRTSLFF. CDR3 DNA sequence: TGCGCCAGCAGCTTGTCCGCCGGGACTAGCGGGAGGACGAGCTTGTTCTTC.

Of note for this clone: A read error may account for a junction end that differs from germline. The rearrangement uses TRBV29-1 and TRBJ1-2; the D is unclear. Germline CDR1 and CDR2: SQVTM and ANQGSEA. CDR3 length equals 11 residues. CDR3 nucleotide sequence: TGCAGCGTTCAAGATAGCTATGGCTACACCTTC. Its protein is CSVQDSYGYTF.

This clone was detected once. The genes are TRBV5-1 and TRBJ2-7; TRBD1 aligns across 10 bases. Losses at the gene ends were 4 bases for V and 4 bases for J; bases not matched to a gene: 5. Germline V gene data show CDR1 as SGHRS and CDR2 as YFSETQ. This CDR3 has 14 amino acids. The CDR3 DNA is TGCGCCAGCAGCGCCGCGGGACAGGGGTACGAGCAGTACTTC. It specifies CASSAAGQGYEQYF.

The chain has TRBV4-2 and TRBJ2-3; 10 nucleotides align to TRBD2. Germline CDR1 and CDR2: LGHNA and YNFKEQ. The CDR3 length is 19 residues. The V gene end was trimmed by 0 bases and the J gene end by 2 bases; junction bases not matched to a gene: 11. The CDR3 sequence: CASSQDRQGLAGVTDTQYF. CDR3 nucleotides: TGTGCCAGCAGCCAAGATAGACAGGGCCTAGCGGGAGTCACAGATACGCAGTATTTT.

CDR3 in amino acids: CASSYGQGKNSNQPQHF. In DNA form, the CDR3 reads TGTGCCAGCAGCTACGGACAAGGCAAAAATAGCAATCAGCCCCAGCATTTT. This chain uses TRBV5-4 with TRBJ1-5; D might be TRBD1 (5 bases). The ends were cut back, 3 bases at V and 0 bases at J, with 16 bases in the middle. The CDR3 is 17 amino acids. Per the germline V gene, CDR1 is SGHNT and CDR2 is YYREEE (reference sequence).

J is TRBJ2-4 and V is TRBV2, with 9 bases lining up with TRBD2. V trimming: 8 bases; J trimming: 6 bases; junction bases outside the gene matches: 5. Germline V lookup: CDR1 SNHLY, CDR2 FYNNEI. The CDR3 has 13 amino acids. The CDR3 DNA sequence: TGTGCCAGCGAGGCGGGGGGGGCAAACATTCAGTACTTC. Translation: CASEAGGANIQYF.

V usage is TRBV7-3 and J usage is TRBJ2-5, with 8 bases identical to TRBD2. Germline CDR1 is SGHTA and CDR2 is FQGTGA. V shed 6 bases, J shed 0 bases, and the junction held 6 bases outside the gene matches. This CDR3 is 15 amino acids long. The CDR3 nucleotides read TGTGCCAGCAGTCCGAGCGGGGGAGACCAAGAGACCCAGTACTTC. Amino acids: CASSPSGGDQETQYF.

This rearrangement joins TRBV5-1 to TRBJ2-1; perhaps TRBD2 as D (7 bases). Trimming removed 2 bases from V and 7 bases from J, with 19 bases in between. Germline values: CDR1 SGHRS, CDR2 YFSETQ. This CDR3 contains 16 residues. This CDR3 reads CASSFERGGIRNEQFF. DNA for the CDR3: TGCGCCAGCAGCTTCGAGAGGGGGGGTATCAGGAATGAGCAGTTCTTC.

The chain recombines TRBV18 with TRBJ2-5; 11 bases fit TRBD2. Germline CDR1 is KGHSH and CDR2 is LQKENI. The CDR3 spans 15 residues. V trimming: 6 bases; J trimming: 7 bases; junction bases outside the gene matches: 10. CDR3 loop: CASSPTSGTYGTQYF. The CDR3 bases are TGTGCCAGCTCCCCGACTAGCGGGACATATGGGACCCAGTACTTC.

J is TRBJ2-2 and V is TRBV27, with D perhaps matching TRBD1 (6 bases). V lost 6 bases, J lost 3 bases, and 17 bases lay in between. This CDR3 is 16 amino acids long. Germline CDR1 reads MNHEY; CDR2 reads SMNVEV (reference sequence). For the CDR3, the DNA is TGTGCCAGCAGCCTCCTTCGGACAGTGGACACCGGGGAGCTGTTTTTT. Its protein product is CASSLLRTVDTGELFF.

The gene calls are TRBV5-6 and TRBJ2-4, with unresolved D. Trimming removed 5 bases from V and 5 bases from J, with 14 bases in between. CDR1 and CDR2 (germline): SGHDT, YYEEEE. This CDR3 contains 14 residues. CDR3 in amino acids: CASSPQTSQNIQYF. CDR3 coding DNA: TGTGCCAGCAGTCCACAGACGTCACAAAACATTCAGTACTTC.

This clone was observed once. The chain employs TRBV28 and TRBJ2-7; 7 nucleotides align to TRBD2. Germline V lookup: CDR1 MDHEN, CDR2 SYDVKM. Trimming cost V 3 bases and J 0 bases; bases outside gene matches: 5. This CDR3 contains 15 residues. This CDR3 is CASSLGGELSYEQYF. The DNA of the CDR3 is TGTGCCAGCAGTTTGGGGGGGGAGCTCTCCTACGAGCAGTACTTC.

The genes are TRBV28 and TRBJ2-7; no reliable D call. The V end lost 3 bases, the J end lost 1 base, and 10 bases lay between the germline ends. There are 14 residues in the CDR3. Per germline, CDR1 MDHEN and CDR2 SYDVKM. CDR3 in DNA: TGTGCCAGCAGTTTGACCGACTTTTCCTACGAGCAGTACTTC. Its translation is CASSLTDFSYEQYF.

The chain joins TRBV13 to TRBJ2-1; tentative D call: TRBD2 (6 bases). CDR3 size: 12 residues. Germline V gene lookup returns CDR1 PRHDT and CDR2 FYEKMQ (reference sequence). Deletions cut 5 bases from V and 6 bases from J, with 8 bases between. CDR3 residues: CASSPGLNEQFF. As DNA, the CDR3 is TGTGCCAGCAGCCCGGGACTCAATGAGCAGTTCTTC. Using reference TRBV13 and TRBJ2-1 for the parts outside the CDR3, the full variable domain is AAGVIQSPRHLIKEKRETATLKCYPIPRHDTVYWYQQGPGQDPQFLISFYEKMQSDKGSIPDRFSAQQFSDYHSELNMSSLELGDSALYFCASSPGLNEQFFGPGTRLTVL.

CDR3 residues: CASSFLRSHEQYF. DNA of the CDR3: TGTGCCAGCAGCTTCCTACGGTCCCACGAGCAGTACTTC. The chain has TRBV7-8 and TRBJ2-7; D call uncertain. With 3 bases removed from V and 5 bases from J, the gap between germline ends came to 11 bases. This CDR3 is 13 amino acids long. In germline, CDR1 is SGHVS, CDR2 FQNEAQ. The variable domain in full, with the rest retrieved from reference TRBV7-8 and TRBJ2-7, is GAGVSQSPRYKVAKRGQDVALRCDPISGHVSLFWYQQALGQGPEFLTYFQNEAQLDKSGLPSDRFFAERPEGSVSTLKIQRTQQEDSAVYLCASSFLRSHEQYFGPGTRLTVT.

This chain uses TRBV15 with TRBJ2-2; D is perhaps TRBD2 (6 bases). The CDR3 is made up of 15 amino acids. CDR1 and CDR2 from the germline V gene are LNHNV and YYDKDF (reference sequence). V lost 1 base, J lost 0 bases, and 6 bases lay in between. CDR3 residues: CATSRGGTNTGELFF. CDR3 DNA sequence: TGTGCCACCAGCAGAGGCGGGACGAACACCGGGGAGCTGTTTTTT. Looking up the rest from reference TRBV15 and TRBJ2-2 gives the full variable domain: DAMVIQNPRYQVTQFGKPVTLSCSQTLNHNVMYWYQQKSSQAPKLLFHYYDKDFNNEADTPDNFQSRRPNTSFCFLDIRSPGLGDTAMYLCATSRGGTNTGELFFGEGSRLTVL.

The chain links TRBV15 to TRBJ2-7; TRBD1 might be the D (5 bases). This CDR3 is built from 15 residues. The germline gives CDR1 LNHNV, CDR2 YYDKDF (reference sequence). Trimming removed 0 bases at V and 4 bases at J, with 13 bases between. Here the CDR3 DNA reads TGTGCCACCAGCAGAGATTGGGCAGGGTATTACGAGCAGTACTTC. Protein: CATSRDWAGYYEQYF.

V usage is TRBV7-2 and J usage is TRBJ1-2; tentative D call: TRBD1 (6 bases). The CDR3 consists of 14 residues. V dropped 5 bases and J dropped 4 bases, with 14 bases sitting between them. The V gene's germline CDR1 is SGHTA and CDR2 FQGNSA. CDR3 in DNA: TGTGCCAGCAGCCTTCGGGGACAAATCTATGGCTACACCTTC. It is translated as CASSLRGQIYGYTF.

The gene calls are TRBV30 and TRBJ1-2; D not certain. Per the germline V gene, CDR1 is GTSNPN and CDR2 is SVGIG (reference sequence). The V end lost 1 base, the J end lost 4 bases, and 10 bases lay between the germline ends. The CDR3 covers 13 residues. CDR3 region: CAWSAVVPYGYTF. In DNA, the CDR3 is TGTGCCTGGAGTGCCGTCGTCCCCTATGGCTACACCTTC.

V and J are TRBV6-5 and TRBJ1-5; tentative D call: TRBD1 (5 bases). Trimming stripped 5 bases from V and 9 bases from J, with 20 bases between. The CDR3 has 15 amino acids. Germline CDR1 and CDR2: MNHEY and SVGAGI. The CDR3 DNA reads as TGTGCCAGCAGTCTCGGAGGGACGAGTGGAGCGCCCCAGCATTTT. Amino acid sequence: CASSLGGTSGAPQHF.

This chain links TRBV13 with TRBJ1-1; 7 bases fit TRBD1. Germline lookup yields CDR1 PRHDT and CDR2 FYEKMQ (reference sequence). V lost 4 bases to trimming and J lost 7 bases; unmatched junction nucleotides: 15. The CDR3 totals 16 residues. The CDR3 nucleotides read TGTGCCAGCAGCTCCGCAAGACTACAGGGGTTGGGTGAAGCTTTCTTT. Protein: CASSSARLQGLGEAFF.

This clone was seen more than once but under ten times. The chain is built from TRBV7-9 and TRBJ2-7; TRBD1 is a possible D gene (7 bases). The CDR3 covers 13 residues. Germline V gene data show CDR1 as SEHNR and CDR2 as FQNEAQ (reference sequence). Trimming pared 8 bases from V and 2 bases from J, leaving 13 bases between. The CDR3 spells CASGGQGAYEQYF. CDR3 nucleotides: TGTGCCAGCGGAGGGCAGGGGGCCTACGAGCAGTACTTC. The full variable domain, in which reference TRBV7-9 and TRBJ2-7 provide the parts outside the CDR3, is DTGVSQNPRHKITKRGQNVTFRCDPISEHNRLYWYRQTLGQGPEFLTYFQNEAQLEKSRLLSDRFSAERPKGSFSTLEIQRTEQGDSAMYLCASGGQGAYEQYFGPGTRLTVT.

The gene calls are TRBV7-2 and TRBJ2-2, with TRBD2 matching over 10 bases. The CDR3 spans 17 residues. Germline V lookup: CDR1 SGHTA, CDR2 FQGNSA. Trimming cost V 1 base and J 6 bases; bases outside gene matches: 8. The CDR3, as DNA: TGTGCCAGCAGCTTAGTGCGAGCGGGGGGGCCGTCCGGGGAGCTGTTTTTT. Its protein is CASSLVRAGGPSGELFF.

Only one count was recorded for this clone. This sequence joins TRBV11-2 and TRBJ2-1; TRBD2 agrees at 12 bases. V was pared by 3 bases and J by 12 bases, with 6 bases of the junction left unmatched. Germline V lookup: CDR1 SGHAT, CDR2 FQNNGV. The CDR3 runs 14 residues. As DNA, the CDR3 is TGTGCCAGCAGCTTGCGGACTAGCGGGGATCGGCAGTTCTTC. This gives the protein CASSLRTSGDRQFF.

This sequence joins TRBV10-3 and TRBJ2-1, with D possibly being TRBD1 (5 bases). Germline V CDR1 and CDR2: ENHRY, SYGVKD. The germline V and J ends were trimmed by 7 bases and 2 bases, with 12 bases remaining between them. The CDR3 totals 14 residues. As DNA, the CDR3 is TGTGCCATCACTTCAGGGTTGCCCTACAATGAGCAGTTCTTC. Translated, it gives CAITSGLPYNEQFF.

CDR3 sequence reads: CSVEDTTGAQETQYF. CDR3 DNA sequence: TGCAGCGTTGAAGATACGACAGGAGCCCAAGAGACCCAGTACTTC. The rearrangement links TRBV29-1 to TRBJ2-5, with D perhaps matching TRBD1 (6 bases). V lost 0 bases and J 1 base, leaving 12 bases between the germline ends. In germline, CDR1 is SQVTM, CDR2 ANQGSEA. This CDR3 is built from 15 residues. The entire variable domain, with the rest obtained from reference TRBV29-1 and TRBJ2-5, is as follows: SAVISQKPSRDICQRGTSLTIQCQVDSQVTMMFWYRQQPGQSLTLIATANQGSEATYESGFVIDKFPISRPNLTFSTLTVSNMSPEDSSIYLCSVEDTTGAQETQYFGPGTRLLVL.